This T cell receptor beta chain comes out of a study of blood T cell repertoires in COVID-19. The overall study: COVID-19 samples, acute and convalescent, were from the United States, Italy and Spain. T cells, B-cell-depleted T cells, or PBMCs supplied cDNA or gDNA.

The germline V gene has CDR1 SGHAT and CDR2 FQNNGV. This CDR3 is 13 amino acids long. J was trimmed by 4 bases and V by 6 bases; bases with no gene match: 5. Sequencing used immunoSEQ multiplex PCR; TCRdb keeps in-frame clones, though not all of them. The sample carries tens of thousands of clones, 89% recorded once. Sequencing input: peripheral blood. The chain combines TRBV11-2 with TRBJ1-2; TRBD1 matches at 7 bases. The source of this sequence is a human donor with acute or convalescent COVID-19. The donor label of this sample is uncertain. CDR3 DNA: TGTGCCAGCAGGCGACAGGGTGGCTATGGCTACACCTTC. It specifies CASRRQGGYGYTF. The full variable domain, in which reference TRBV11-2 and TRBJ1-2 provide the parts outside the CDR3, is EAGVAQSPRYKIIEKRQSVAFWCNPISGHATLYWYQQILGQGPKLLIQFQNNGVVDDSQLPKDRFSAERLKGVDSTLKIQPAKLEDSAVYLCASRRQGGYGYTFGSGTRLTVV.